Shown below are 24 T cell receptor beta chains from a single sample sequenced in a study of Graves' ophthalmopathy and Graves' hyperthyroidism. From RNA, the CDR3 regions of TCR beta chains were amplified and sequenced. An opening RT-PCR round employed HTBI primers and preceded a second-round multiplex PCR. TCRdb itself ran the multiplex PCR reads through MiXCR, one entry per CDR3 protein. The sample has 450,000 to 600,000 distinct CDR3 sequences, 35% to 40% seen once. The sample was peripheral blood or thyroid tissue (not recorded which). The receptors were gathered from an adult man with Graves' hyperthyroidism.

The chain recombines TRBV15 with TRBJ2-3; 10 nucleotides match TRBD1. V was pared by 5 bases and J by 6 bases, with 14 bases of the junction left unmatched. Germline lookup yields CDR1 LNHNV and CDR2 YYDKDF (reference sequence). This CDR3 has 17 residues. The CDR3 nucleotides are TGTGCCACCAGCGGAACCGTAGGACAGGGGGTGTCGGATACGCAGTATTTT. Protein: CATSGTVGQGVSDTQYF.

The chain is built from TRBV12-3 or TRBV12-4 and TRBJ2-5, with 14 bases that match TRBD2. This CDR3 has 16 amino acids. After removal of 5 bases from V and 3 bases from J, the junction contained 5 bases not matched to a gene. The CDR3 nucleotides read TGTGCCAGCAGTAGGACTAGCGGGGGGCCGGAAGAGACCCAGTACTTC. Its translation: CASSRTSGGPEETQYF.

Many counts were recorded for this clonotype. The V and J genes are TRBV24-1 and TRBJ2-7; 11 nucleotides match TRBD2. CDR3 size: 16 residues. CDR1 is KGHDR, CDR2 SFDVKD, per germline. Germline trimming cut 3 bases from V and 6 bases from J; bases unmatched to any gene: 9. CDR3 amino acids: CATSDPNSGRASEQYF. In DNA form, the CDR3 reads TGTGCCACCAGTGATCCCAATAGCGGGAGGGCCAGCGAGCAGTACTTC.

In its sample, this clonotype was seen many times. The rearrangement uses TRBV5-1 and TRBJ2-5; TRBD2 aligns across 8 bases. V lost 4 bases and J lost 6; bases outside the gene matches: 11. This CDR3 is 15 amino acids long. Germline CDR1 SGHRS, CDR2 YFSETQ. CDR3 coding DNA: TGCGCCAGCAGCGAAGGTCCGGGACTAGAAAAGACCCAGTACTTC. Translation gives CASSEGPGLEKTQYF. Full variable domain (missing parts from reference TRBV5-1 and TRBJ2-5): KAGVTQTPRYLIKTRGQQVTLSCSPISGHRSVSWYQQTPGQGLQFLFEYFSETQRNKGNFPGRFSGRQFSNSRSEMNVSTLELGDSALYLCASSEGPGLEKTQYFGPGTRLLVL.

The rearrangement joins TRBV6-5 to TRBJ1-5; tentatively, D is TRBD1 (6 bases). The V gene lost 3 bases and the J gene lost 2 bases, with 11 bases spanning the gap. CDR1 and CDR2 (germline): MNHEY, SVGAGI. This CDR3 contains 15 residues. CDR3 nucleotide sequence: TGTGCCAGCAGTTATTCAGGGGTCGGCAATCAGCCCCAGCATTTT. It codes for CASSYSGVGNQPQHF.

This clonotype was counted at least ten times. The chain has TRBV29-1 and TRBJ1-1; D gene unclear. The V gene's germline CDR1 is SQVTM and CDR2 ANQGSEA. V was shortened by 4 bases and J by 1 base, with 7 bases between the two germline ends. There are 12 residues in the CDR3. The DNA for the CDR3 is TGCAGCGTTGCTCCGTGGAACACTGAAGCTTTCTTT. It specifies CSVAPWNTEAFF.

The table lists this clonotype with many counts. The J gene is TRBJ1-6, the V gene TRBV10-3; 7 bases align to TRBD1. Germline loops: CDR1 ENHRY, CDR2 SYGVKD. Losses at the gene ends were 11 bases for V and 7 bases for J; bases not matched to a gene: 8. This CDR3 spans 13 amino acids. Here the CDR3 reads CAVRTGENSPLHF. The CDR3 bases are TGTGCCGTTCGGACAGGAGAAAATTCACCCCTCCACTTT.

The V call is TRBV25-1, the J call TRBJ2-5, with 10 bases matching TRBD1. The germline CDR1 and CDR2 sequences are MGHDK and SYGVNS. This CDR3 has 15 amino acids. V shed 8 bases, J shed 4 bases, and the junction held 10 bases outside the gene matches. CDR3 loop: CASSLRTGGLETQYF. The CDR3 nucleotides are TGTGCCAGCTCTCTTAGGACAGGGGGTCTAGAGACCCAGTACTTC.

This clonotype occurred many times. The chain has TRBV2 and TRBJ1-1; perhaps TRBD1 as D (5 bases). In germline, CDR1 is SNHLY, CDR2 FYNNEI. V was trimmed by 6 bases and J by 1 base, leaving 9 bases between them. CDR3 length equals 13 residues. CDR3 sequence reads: CASRRGRNTEAFF. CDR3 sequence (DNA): TGTGCCAGCAGGCGGGGCCGGAACACTGAAGCTTTCTTT.

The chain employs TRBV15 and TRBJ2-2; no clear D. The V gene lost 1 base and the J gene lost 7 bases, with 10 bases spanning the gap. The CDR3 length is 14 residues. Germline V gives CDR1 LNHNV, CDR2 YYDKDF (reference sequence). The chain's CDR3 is CATSRAPLSGELFF. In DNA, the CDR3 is TGTGCCACCAGCAGAGCCCCCTTGAGCGGGGAGCTGTTTTTT.

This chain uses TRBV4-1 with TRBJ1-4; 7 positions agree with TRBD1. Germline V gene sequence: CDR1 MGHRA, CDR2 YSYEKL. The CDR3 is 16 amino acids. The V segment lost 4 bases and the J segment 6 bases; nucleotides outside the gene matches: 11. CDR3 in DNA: TGCGCCAGCAGCCCCCATGGAGGGGGCATGGATGAAAAACTGTTTTTT. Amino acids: CASSPHGGGMDEKLFF.

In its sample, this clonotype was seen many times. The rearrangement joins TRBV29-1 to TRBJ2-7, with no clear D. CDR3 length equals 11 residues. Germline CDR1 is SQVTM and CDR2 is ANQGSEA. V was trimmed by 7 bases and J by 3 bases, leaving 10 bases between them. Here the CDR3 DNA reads TGCAGCGCCTGGCAGCACTACGAGCAGTACTTC. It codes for CSAWQHYEQYF.

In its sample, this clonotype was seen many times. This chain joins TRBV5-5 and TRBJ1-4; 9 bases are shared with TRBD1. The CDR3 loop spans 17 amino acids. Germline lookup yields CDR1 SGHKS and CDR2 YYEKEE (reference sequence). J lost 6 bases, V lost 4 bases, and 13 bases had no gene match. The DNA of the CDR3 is TGTGCCAGCAGCCCCGGTGACTGGACAGGGGTGGATGAAAAACTGTTTTTT. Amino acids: CASSPGDWTGVDEKLFF.

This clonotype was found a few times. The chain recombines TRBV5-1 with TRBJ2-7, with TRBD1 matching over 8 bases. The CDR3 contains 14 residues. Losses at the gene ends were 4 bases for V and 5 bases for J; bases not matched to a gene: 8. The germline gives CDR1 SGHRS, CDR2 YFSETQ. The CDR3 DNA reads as TGCGCCAGCAGCGCGACAGGGGTGAGCAACGAGCAGTACTTC. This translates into CASSATGVSNEQYF.

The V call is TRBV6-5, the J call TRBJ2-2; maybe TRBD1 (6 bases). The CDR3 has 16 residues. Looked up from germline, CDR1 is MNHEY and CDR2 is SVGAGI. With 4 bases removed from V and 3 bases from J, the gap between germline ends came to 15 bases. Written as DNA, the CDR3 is TGTGCCAGCAGTTTAGTGTACAGGGTGGACACCGGGGAGCTGTTTTTT. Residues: CASSLVYRVDTGELFF.

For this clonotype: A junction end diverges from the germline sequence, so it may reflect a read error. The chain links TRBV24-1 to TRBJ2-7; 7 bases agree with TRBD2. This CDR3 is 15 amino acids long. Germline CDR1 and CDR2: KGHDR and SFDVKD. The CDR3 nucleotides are TGTGCCAGCAGTCTCCCTAGCGGCGCCGCCTACGAGCAGTACTTC. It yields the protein CASSLPSGAAYEQYF.

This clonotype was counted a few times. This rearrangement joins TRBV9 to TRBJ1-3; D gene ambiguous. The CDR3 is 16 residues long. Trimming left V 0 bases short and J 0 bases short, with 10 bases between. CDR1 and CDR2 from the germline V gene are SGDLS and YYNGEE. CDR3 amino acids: CASSVGALLSGNTIYF. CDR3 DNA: TGTGCCAGCAGCGTAGGGGCCCTCCTCTCTGGAAACACCATATATTTT.

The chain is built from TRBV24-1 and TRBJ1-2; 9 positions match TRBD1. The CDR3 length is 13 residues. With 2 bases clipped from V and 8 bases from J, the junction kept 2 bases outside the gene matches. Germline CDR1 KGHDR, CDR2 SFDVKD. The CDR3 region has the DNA TGTGCCACCAGTGATTCGGACAGGGGAGGCTACACCTTC. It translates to CATSDSDRGGYTF.

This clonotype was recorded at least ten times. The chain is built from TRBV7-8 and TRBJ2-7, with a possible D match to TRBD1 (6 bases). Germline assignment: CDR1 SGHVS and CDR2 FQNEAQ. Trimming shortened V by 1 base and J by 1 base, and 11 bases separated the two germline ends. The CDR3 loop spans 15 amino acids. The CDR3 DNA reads TGTGCCAGCAGCTTAGGGACAGTGATATCCTACGAGCAGTACTTC. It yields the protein CASSLGTVISYEQYF.

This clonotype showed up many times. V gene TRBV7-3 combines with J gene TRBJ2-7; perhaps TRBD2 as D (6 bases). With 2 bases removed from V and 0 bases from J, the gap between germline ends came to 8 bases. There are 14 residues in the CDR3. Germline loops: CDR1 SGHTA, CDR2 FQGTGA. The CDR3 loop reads CASSLVADSYEQYF. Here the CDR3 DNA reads TGTGCCAGCAGCTTAGTAGCGGACTCCTACGAGCAGTACTTC.

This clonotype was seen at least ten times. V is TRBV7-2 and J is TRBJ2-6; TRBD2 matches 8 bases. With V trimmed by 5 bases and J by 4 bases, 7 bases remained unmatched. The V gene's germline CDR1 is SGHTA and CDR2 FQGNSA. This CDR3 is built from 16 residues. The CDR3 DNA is TGTGCCAGCAGCGCGCGGGGGGCGGTGGGGGCCAACGTCCTGACTTTC. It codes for CASSARGAVGANVLTF.

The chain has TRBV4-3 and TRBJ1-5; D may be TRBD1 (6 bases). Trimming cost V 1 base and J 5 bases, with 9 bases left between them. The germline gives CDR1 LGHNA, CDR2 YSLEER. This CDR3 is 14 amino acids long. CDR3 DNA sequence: TGCGCCAGCAGCCAAGGGACAGCTGATCAGCCCCAGCATTTT. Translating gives CASSQGTADQPQHF.

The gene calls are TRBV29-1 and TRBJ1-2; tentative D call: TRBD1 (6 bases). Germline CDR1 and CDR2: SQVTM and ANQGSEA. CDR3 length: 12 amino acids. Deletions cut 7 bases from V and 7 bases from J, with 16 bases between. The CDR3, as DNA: TGCAGCGAACGGGGGGCAGACGGTGGCTACACCTTC. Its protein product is CSERGADGGYTF.

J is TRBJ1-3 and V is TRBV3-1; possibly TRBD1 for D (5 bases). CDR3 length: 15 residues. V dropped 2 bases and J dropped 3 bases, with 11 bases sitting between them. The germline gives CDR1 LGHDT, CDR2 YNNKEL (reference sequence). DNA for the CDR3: TGTGCCAGCAGCCAAACAGGATTCGGTGGAAACACCATATATTTT. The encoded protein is CASSQTGFGGNTIYF.